This T cell receptor (beta chain) was obtained from a study of CD8+CD57+ T cells in acquired aplastic anemia. Study outcomes and limitations: With respect to CD8+ Simpson's diversity, patients and controls did not differ significantly.

The V gene's germline CDR1 is SGHRS and CDR2 YFSETQ. The CDR3 covers 16 residues. Worth noting for this clonotype: Its antigen is as yet unknown. The junction departs from the called germline gene at one end, perhaps through a read error.

By flow cytometry, patients selected for sequencing had shown an expansion of CD8+CD57+ cells. The diagnosis in all patients was severe acquired aplastic anemia. Genomic DNA constituted the template upon which TCR beta VDJ and CDR3 profiling was performed. Via MiXCR, TCRdb re-called the reads, giving one row per CDR3 protein. The data show roughly 240,000 distinct CDR3 sequences, approximately 45% seen once. Material for sequencing was sorted CD4+, CD8+, or CD8+CD57+ T cells (not recorded which) from PBMCs. The V call is TRBV5-1, the J call TRBJ1-1; TRBD1 might be the D (6 bases). This sequence originates from a human donor with aplastic anemia. The DNA of the CDR3 is TGTGCCAGCAGCGTAGGACTTACCAGGGGAACCACTGAAGCTTTCTTT. Translating it yields CASSVGLTRGTTEAFF. Together with reference TRBV5-1 and TRBJ1-1, the CDR3 gives the full variable domain: KAGVTQTPRYLIKTRGQQVTLSCSPISGHRSVSWYQQTPGQGLQFLFEYFSETQRNKGNFPGRFSGRQFSNSRSEMNVSTLELGDSALYLCASSVGLTRGTTEAFFGQGTRLTVV.